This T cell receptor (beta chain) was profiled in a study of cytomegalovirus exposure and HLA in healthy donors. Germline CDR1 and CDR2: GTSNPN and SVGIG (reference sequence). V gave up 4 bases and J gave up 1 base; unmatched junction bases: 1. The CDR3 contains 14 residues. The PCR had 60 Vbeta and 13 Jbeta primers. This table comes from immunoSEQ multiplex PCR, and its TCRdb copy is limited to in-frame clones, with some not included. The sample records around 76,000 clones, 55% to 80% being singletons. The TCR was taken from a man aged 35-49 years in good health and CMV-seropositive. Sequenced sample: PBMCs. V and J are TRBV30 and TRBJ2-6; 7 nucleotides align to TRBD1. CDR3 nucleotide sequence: TGTGCCTGGACACAGGGGTCTGGGGCCAACGTCCTGACTTTC. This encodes CAWTQGSGANVLTF.